These 26 T cell receptor beta chains originate from one sample sequenced in a study of identical twins. TCRdb re-called the 5' RACE reads through MiXCR, storing one row per CDR3 protein. The sample lists 520,000 or so distinct CDR3 sequences, about 20% occurring once. This same sample was also part of a study on T cells expressing NK-cell markers.

The source material was CD4+ T cells sorted from blood. The receptor set was obtained from a woman younger than 35 in good health.

This clonotype has more than one count but fewer than ten. The rearrangement joins TRBV4-2 to TRBJ2-7; 7 nucleotides match TRBD1. V lost 0 bases to trimming and J lost 6 bases; unmatched junction nucleotides: 2. Per germline, CDR1 LGHNA and CDR2 YNFKEQ. The CDR3 sequence is 13 residues long. The CDR3 protein is CASSQERGREQYF. CDR3 in DNA: TGTGCCAGCAGCCAAGAAAGGGGGCGCGAGCAGTACTTC.

This clonotype was counted between two and nine times. The CDR3 sequence: CASSLHTGRYYGYTF. The CDR3 nucleotides are TGTGCCAGCAGTTTACATACGGGACGGTACTATGGCTACACCTTC. The chain carries TRBV12-3 or TRBV12-4 and TRBJ1-2, with D perhaps matching TRBD1 (5 bases). There are 15 residues in the CDR3. The V end was cut by 2 bases, the J end by 3 bases, with 13 bases between.

This clonotype was seen a few times. This chain links TRBV12-3 or TRBV12-4 with TRBJ2-1; 10 bases fit TRBD2. J was trimmed by 5 bases and V by 3 bases; bases with no gene match: 4. The CDR3 is 15 amino acids. CDR3 sequence reads: CASSFGSGRDNEQFF. CDR3 nucleotide sequence: TGTGCCAGCAGTTTTGGGAGCGGGAGGGACAATGAGCAGTTCTTC.

The chain has TRBV7-2 and TRBJ2-1; no clear D gene. This CDR3 is built from 11 residues. V was shortened by 2 bases and J by 9 bases, with 5 bases between the two germline ends. Germline CDR1 SGHTA, CDR2 FQGNSA. The CDR3 reads CASSLNVEQFF. The CDR3 DNA reads TGTGCCAGCAGCTTAAACGTTGAGCAGTTCTTC.

This clonotype was observed a few times. This chain links TRBV10-3 with TRBJ1-5, with a weak D call TRBD1 (5 bases). Trimming removed 6 bases at V and 9 bases at J, with 12 bases between. Germline-derived CDR1 and CDR2 are ENHRY and SYGVKD. CDR3 length equals 12 residues. CDR3 sequence reads: CAISGEGWPQHF. CDR3 sequence (DNA): TGTGCCATCAGCGGTGAGGGGTGGCCCCAGCATTTT.

In this sample, this clonotype turned up many times. The V gene is TRBV12-3 or TRBV12-4, the J gene TRBJ2-3; D ambiguous. The CDR3 length is 12 residues. Trimming pared 3 bases from V and 5 bases from J, leaving 6 bases between. This CDR3 reads CASSFLGDTQYF. In nucleotides, the CDR3 is TGTGCCAGCAGTTTTCTCGGAGATACGCAGTATTTT.

Here the CDR3 DNA reads TGTGCCAGCAGTTACTCGGGCGGACGGACGCAGTATTTT. It specifies CASSYSGGRTQYF. This chain joins TRBV6-5 and TRBJ2-3; D is unresolved. Trimming removed 0 bases from V and 9 bases from J, with 10 bases in between. There are 13 residues in the CDR3. The V gene's germline CDR1 is MNHEY and CDR2 SVGAGI.

The chain recombines TRBV7-2 with TRBJ2-7; 9 bases agree with TRBD2. Per germline, CDR1 SGHTA and CDR2 FQGNSA. The CDR3 totals 14 residues. V shed 5 bases and J 2 bases; nucleotides not matched to a gene: 4. The CDR3 protein is CASSVGGGAYEQYF. The CDR3 DNA is TGTGCCAGCAGCGTTGGCGGGGGGGCCTACGAGCAGTACTTC. The full variable domain, its missing parts supplied by reference TRBV7-2 and TRBJ2-7, is GAGVSQSPSNKVTEKGKDVELRCDPISGHTALYWYRQSLGQGLEFLIYFQGNSAPDKSGLPSDRFSAERTGGSVSTLTIQRTQQEDSAVYLCASSVGGGAYEQYFGPGTRLTVT.

The chain recombines TRBV6-1 with TRBJ1-2, with D maybe TRBD1 (6 bases). The CDR3 has 13 residues. Germline CDR1 is MNHNS and CDR2 is SASEGT. V lost 6 bases and J lost 8, with 16 bases in between. CDR3 residues: CASRPQQGRGYTF. CDR3 nucleotides: TGTGCCAGCAGGCCACAACAGGGCCGCGGCTACACCTTC.

CDR3 sequence: CASRTYRGGTEAFF. CDR3 bases: TGTGCCAGCAGAACCTACAGGGGCGGCACTGAAGCTTTCTTT. This chain uses TRBV6-1 with TRBJ1-1; 7 bases fit TRBD1. This CDR3 has 14 amino acids. With 6 bases clipped from V and 4 bases from J, the junction kept 8 bases outside the gene matches. The germline gives CDR1 MNHNS, CDR2 SASEGT.

In this sample, this clonotype turned up once. The rearrangement uses TRBV27 and TRBJ2-3, with 8 nucleotides matching TRBD1. The germline gives CDR1 MNHEY, CDR2 SMNVEV (reference sequence). The V gene end was trimmed by 1 base and the J gene end by 4 bases; junction bases not matched to a gene: 4. CDR3 size: 15 residues. The CDR3 here is CASSLWTGRSDTQYF. The CDR3 bases are TGTGCCAGCAGTTTATGGACAGGGAGGTCAGATACGCAGTATTTT.

With respect to this clonotype: One end of the junction does not line up with germline, which may come from a read error. V gene TRBV18 combines with J gene TRBJ2-7; TRBD1 is a possible D gene (6 bases). Germline V gene data show CDR1 as KGHSH and CDR2 as LQKENI. CDR3 size: 15 residues. In nucleotides, the CDR3 is TGTGCCAGCTCACCACCGGGACAATCCTCCTATGAGCAGTACTTC. It yields the protein CASSPPGQSSYEQYF.

The sample holds many counts of this clonotype. The J gene is TRBJ2-2, the V gene TRBV20-1; TRBD1 agrees at 8 bases. With 6 bases clipped from V and 6 bases from J, the junction kept 9 bases outside the gene matches. Looked up from germline, CDR1 is DFQATT and CDR2 is SNEGSKA (reference sequence). The CDR3 runs 14 residues. CDR3 protein: CSAETGTGPGELFF. DNA of the CDR3: TGCAGTGCAGAAACCGGGACAGGCCCCGGGGAGCTGTTTTTT.

This clonotype showed up just a few times. The chain couples TRBV20-1 to TRBJ2-2; D is uncertain. Germline V gene data show CDR1 as DFQATT and CDR2 as SNEGSKA (reference sequence). V was clipped by 3 bases and J by 8 bases, with 10 bases between them. This CDR3 contains 12 residues. CDR3 protein: CSASVTTGELFF. The CDR3 DNA reads as TGCAGTGCTAGCGTCACAACGGGGGAGCTGTTTTTT.

The sample holds a few counts of this clonotype. J is TRBJ2-7 and V is TRBV10-3; possible D gene TRBD1, 7 bases. This CDR3 is built from 14 residues. Looked up from germline, CDR1 is ENHRY and CDR2 is SYGVKD. Trimming shortened V by 3 bases and J by 5 bases, and 14 bases separated the two germline ends. The CDR3 spells CAISEGGGLDEQYF. DNA for the CDR3: TGTGCCATCAGTGAAGGAGGGGGCCTGGACGAGCAGTACTTC.

The gene calls are TRBV5-1 and TRBJ2-7; 12 nucleotides agree with TRBD1. The germline V gene encodes CDR1 SGHRS and CDR2 YFSETQ. This CDR3 has 16 amino acids. J lost 5 bases, V lost 3 bases, and 9 bases had no gene match. The CDR3 DNA is TGCGCCAGCAGCTCATCCGGGACAGGGGGCGTGGACGAGCAGTACTTC. It encodes CASSSSGTGGVDEQYF.

This sequence joins TRBV6-5 and TRBJ1-2; no clear D gene. The germline V and J ends were trimmed by 2 bases and 7 bases, with 14 bases remaining between them. The CDR3 is made up of 14 amino acids. The V gene's germline CDR1 is MNHEY and CDR2 SVGAGI. For the CDR3, the DNA is TGTGCCAGCAGTTACATTAGTAATTTTGCTGGCTACACCTTC. Encoded protein: CASSYISNFAGYTF.

The chain is built from TRBV5-1 and TRBJ2-7; D assignment may be TRBD1 or TRBD2 (6 bases each). CDR1 and CDR2 (germline): SGHRS, YFSETQ. Trimming removed 4 bases at V and 3 bases at J, with 17 bases between. The CDR3 sequence is 15 residues long. This CDR3 is CASSQRWGAGYEQYF. CDR3 nucleotide sequence: TGCGCCAGCAGCCAAAGATGGGGGGCGGGCTACGAGCAGTACTTC.

In this sample, this clonotype turned up a few times. This rearrangement joins TRBV5-1 to TRBJ2-3; 9 bases agree with TRBD2. Unmatched junction bases numbered 8, after V lost 6 bases and J lost 3 bases. The CDR3 is made up of 15 amino acids. Germline V gene sequence: CDR1 SGHRS, CDR2 YFSETQ. CDR3 loop: CASTFSGSETDTQYF. As DNA, the CDR3 is TGCGCCAGCACCTTTAGCGGGAGTGAGACAGATACGCAGTATTTT.

This clonotype has more than one count but fewer than ten. V is TRBV12-3 or TRBV12-4 and J is TRBJ2-3, with TRBD2 identical over 11 bases. V trimming: 6 bases; J trimming: 2 bases; junction bases outside the gene matches: 4. The CDR3 length is 15 residues. This chain's CDR3 is CASSRTSGYTDTQYF. CDR3 DNA sequence: TGTGCCAGCAGCCGGACTAGCGGGTACACAGATACGCAGTATTTT.

A few counts support this clonotype. This chain uses TRBV9 with TRBJ2-5, with D unresolved. Germline assignment: CDR1 SGDLS and CDR2 YYNGEE. V lost 0 bases to trimming and J lost 1 base, with 7 bases between them. The CDR3 is made up of 14 amino acids. CDR3 sequence (DNA): TGTGCCAGCAGCGTAGGCGGTTCCCAAGAGACCCAGTACTTC. It yields the protein CASSVGGSQETQYF.

In this sample, this clonotype turned up a few times. The rearrangement joins TRBV6-1 to TRBJ2-5; D is perhaps TRBD1 or TRBD2 (5 bases each). Germline V gene data show CDR1 as MNHNS and CDR2 as SASEGT. This CDR3 is built from 13 residues. V dropped 6 bases and J dropped 2 bases, with 10 bases sitting between them. The CDR3 protein is CASRAGAQETQYF. The CDR3 DNA follows: TGTGCCAGCAGAGCCGGGGCACAAGAGACCCAGTACTTC.

This clonotype was counted between two and nine times. This sequence joins TRBV6-6 and TRBJ2-1; 8 nucleotides agree with TRBD2. The CDR3 covers 13 residues. The V segment lost 8 bases and the J segment 2 bases; nucleotides outside the gene matches: 2. Per the germline V gene, CDR1 is MNHNY and CDR2 is SVGAGI (reference sequence). In DNA form, the CDR3 reads TGTGCCAGCGCACTAGCGGCCTACAATGAGCAGTTCTTC. Its protein product is CASALAAYNEQFF.

This clonotype was recorded many times. This chain links TRBV29-1 with TRBJ2-5, with a tentative D call TRBD2 (7 bases). The V end was cut by 6 bases, the J end by 9 bases, with 17 bases between. Germline CDR1 is SQVTM and CDR2 is ANQGSEA. The CDR3 consists of 12 residues. The CDR3 DNA is TGCAGCGTAAAAAGGGGGGGCCGGTCCCAGTACTTC. Its protein product is CSVKRGGRSQYF.

This clonotype was picked up many times. V gene TRBV7-9 combines with J gene TRBJ1-1, with D uncertain. The V end lost 1 base, the J end lost 1 base, and 4 bases lay between the germline ends. The CDR3 is 13 residues long. Germline CDR1 SEHNR, CDR2 FQNEAQ (reference sequence). CDR3 nucleotides: TGTGCCAGCAGCTTAGAAGGGAACACTGAAGCTTTCTTT. Its translation is CASSLEGNTEAFF.

V and J are TRBV10-3 and TRBJ2-1; the match to TRBD2 covers 10 bases. After removal of 1 base from V and 0 bases from J, the junction contained 6 bases not matched to a gene. Germline-derived CDR1 and CDR2 are ENHRY and SYGVKD. The CDR3 sequence is 18 residues long. CDR3 DNA sequence: TGTGCCATCAGTGAGTGGGCTAGCGGGGGAAGCTCCTACAATGAGCAGTTCTTC. This translates into CAISEWASGGSSYNEQFF.